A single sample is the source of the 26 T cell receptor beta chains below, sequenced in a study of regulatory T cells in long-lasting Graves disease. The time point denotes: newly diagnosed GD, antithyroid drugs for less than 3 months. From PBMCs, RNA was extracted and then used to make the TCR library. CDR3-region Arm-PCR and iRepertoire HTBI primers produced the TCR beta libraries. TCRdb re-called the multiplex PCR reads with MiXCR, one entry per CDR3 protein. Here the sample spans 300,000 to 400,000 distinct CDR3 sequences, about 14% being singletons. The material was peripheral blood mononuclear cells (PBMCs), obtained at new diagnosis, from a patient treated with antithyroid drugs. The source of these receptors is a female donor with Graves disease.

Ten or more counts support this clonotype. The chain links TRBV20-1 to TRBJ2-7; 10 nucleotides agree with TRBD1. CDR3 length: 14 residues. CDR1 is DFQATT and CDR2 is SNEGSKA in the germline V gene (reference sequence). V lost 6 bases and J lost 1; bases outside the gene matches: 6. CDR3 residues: CSAPDRGQSYEQYF. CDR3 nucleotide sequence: TGCAGTGCACCCGACAGGGGGCAATCCTACGAGCAGTACTTC.

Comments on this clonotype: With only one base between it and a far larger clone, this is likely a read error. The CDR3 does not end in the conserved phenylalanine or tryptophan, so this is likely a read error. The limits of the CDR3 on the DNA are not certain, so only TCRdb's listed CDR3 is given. CDR3 loop: CASSSPGQNTDTQYL. The chain employs TRBV12-3 or TRBV12-4 and TRBJ2-7; the tabulated D call, TRBD1, remains unverified against the DNA. The CDR3 has 15 residues if both end residues are counted.

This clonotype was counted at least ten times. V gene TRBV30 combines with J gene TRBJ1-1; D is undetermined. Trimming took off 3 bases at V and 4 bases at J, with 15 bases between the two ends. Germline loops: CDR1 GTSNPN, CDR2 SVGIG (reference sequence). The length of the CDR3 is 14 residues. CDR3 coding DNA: TGTGCCTGGAGACTCCGGGAGAGAGCCACTGAAGCTTTCTTT. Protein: CAWRLRERATEAFF. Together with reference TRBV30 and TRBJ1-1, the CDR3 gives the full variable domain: SQTIHQWPATLVQPVGSPLSLECTVEGTSNPNLYWYRQAAGRGLQLLFYSVGIGQISSEVPQNLSASRPQDRQFILSSKKLLLSDSGFYLCAWRLRERATEAFFGQGTRLTVV.

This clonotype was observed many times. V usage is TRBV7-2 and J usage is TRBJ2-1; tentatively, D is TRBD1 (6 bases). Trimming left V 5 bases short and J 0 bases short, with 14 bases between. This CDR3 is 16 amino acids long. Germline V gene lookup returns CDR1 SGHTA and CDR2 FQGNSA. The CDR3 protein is CASSGPDSRSYNEQFF. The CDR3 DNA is TGTGCCAGCAGCGGACCGGACAGTCGCTCCTACAATGAGCAGTTCTTC.

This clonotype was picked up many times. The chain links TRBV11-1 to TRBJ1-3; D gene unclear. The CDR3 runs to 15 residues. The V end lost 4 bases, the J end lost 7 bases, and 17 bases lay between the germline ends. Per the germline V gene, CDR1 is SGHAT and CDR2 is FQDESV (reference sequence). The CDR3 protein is CASSSTIDIPNTIYF. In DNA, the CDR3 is TGTGCCAGCAGCTCGACAATCGACATTCCCAACACCATATATTTT.

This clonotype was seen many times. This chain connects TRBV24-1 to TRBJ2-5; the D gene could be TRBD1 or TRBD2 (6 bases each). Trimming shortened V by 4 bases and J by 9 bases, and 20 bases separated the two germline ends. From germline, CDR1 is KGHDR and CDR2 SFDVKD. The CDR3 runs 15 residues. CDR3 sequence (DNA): TGTGCCACCAGTGACCCCCTAAAAGGGGGGAAGTCCCAGTACTTC. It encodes CATSDPLKGGKSQYF.

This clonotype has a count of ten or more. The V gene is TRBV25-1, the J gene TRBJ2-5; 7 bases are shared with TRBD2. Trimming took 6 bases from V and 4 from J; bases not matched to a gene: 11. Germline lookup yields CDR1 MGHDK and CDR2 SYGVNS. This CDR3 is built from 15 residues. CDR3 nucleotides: TGTGCCAGCAGCGTTAGGGCTAGCGGCGGAGAGACCCAGTACTTC. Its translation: CASSVRASGGETQYF.

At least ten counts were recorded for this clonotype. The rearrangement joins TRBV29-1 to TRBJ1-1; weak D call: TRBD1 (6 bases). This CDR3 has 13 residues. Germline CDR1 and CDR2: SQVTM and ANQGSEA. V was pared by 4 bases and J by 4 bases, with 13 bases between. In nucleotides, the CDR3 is TGCAGCGTTGCGGGGGGCCGGGGCACTGAAGCTTTCTTT. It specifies CSVAGGRGTEAFF.

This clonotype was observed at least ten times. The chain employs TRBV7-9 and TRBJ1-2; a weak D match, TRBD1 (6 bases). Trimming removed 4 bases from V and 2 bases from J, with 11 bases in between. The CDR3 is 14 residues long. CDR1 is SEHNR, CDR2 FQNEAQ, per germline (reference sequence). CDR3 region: CASSSDSYNYGYTF. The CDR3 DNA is TGTGCCAGCAGCTCGGACAGTTACAACTATGGCTACACCTTC.

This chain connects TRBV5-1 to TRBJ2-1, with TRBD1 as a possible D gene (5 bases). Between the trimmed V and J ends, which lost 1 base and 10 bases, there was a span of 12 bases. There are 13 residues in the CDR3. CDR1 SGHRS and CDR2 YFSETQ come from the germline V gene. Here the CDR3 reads CASSLQGPYEQFF. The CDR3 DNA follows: TGCGCCAGCAGCTTGCAGGGCCCCTACGAGCAGTTCTTC.

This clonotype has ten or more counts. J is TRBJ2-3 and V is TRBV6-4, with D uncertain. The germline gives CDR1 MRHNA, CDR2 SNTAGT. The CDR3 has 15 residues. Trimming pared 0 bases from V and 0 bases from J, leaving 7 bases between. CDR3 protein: CASSDSKGSTDTQYF. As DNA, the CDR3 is TGTGCCAGCAGTGACTCGAAAGGCAGCACAGATACGCAGTATTTT.

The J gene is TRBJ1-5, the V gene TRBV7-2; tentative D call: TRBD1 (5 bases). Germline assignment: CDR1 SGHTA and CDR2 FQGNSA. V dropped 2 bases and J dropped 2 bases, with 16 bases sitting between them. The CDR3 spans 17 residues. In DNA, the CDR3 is TGTGCCAGCAGCTTAATCTCGAGGGGATGGGGCAATCAGCCCCAGCATTTT. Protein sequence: CASSLISRGWGNQPQHF.

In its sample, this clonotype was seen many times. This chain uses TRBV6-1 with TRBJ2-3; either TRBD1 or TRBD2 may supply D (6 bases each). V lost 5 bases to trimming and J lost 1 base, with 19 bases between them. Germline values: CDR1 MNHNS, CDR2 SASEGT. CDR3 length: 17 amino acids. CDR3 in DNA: TGTGCCAGCAGTCGGGGGCAGGGAGTAATCGGCACAGATACGCAGTATTTT. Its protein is CASSRGQGVIGTDTQYF.

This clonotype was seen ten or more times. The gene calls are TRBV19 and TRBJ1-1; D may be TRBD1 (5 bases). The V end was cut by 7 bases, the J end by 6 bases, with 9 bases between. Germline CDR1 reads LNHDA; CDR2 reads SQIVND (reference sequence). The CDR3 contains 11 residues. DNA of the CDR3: TGTGCCAGTACAAGGGGCCCTGAAGCTTTCTTT. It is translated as CASTRGPEAFF.

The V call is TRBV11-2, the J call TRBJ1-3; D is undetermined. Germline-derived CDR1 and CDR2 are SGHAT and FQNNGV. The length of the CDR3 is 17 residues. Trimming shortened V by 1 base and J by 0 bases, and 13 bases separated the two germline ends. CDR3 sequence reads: CASSLAGLSGSGNTIYF. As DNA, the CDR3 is TGTGCCAGCAGCTTAGCCGGTTTAAGTGGCTCTGGAAACACCATATATTTT.

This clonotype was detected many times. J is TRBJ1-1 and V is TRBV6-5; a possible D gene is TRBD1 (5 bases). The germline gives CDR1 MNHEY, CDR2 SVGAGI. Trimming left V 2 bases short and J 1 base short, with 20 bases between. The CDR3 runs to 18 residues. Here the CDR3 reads CASSYPVGGAEANTEAFF. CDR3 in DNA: TGTGCCAGCAGTTACCCCGTGGGCGGGGCCGAGGCGAACACTGAAGCTTTCTTT.

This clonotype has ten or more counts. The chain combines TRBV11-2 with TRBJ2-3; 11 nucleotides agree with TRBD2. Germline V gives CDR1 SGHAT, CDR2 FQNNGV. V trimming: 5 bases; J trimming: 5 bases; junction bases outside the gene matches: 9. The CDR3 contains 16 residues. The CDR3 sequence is CASSRGLAAGGDTQYF. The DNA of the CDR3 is TGTGCCAGCAGCCGGGGACTAGCGGCTGGGGGAGATACGCAGTATTTT.

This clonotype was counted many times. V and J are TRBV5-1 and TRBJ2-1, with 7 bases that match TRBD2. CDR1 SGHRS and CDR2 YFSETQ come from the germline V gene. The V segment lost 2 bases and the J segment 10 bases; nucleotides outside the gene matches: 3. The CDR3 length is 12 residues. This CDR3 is CASSFGLDEQFF. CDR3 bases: TGCGCCAGCAGCTTCGGACTAGACGAGCAGTTCTTC.

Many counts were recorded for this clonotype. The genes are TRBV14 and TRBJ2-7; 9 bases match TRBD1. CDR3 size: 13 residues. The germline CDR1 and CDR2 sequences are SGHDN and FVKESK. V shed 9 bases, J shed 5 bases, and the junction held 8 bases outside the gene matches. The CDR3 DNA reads TGTGCCAGTTCCGGGACAGGGCTCGACGAGCAGTACTTC. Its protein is CASSGTGLDEQYF. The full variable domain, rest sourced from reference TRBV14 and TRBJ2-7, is EAGVTQFPSHSVIEKGQTVTLRCDPISGHDNLYWYRRVMGKEIKFLLHFVKESKQDESGMPNNRFLAERTGGTYSTLKVQPAELEDSGVYFCASSGTGLDEQYFGPGTRLTVT.

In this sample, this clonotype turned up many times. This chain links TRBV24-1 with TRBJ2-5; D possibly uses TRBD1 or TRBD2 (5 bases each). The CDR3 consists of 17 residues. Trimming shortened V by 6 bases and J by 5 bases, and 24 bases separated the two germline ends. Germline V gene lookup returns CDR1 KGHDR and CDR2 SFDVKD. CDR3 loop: CATSMYHPGTFSETQYF. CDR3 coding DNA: TGTGCCACCAGTATGTACCACCCCGGGACGTTCTCCGAGACCCAGTACTTC.

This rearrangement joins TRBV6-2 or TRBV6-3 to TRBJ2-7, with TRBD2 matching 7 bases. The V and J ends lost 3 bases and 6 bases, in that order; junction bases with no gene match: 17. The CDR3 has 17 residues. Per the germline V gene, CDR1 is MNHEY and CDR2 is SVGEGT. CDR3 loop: CASSYWSVGGSTSEQYF. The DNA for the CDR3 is TGTGCCAGCAGTTATTGGTCTGTTGGCGGGAGCACTTCCGAGCAGTACTTC.

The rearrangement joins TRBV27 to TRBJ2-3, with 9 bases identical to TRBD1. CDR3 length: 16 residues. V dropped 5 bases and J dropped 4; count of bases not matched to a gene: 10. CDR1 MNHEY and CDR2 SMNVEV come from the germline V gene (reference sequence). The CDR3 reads CASSAKDRGGADTQYF. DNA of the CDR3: TGTGCCAGCAGTGCTAAGGACAGGGGTGGGGCAGATACGCAGTATTTT.

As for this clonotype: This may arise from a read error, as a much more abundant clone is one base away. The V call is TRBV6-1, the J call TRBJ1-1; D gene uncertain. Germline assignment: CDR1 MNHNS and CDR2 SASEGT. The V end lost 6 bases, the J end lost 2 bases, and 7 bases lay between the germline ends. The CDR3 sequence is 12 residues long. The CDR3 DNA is TGTGCCAGCAGGTTCTTCAACACTGAAGCTTTCTTT. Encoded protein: CASRFFNTEAFF.

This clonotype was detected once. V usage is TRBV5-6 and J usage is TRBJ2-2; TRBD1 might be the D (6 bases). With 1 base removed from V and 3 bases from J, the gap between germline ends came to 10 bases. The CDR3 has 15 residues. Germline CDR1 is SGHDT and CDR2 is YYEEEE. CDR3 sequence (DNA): TGTGCCAGCAGCTTGCGCAGGGGTGACACCGGGGAGCTGTTTTTT. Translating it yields CASSLRRGDTGELFF. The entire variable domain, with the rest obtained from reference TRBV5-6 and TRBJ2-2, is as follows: DAGVTQSPTHLIKTRGQQVTLRCSPKSGHDTVSWYQQALGQGPQFIFQYYEEEERQRGNFPDRFSGHQFPNYSSELNVNALLLGDSALYLCASSLRRGDTGELFFGEGSRLTVL.

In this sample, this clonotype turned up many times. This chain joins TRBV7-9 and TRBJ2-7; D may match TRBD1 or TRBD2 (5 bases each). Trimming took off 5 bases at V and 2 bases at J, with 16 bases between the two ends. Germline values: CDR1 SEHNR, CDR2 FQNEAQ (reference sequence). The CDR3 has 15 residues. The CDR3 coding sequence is TGTGCCAGCAGCGGGGGTGGGCGCCCAGCCTACGAGCAGTACTTC. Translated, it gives CASSGGGRPAYEQYF. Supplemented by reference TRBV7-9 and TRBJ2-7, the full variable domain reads DTGVSQNPRHKITKRGQNVTFRCDPISEHNRLYWYRQTLGQGPEFLTYFQNEAQLEKSRLLSDRFSAERPKGSFSTLEIQRTEQGDSAMYLCASSGGGRPAYEQYFGPGTRLTVT.

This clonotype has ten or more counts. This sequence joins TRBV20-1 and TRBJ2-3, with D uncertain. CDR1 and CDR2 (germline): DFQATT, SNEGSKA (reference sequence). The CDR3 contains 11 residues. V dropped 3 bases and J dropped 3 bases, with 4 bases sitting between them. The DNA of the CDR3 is TGCAGTGCTAGCCTGACAGATACGCAGTATTTT. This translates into CSASLTDTQYF.